The rows below give T cell receptor beta chains drawn from one sample of a study of beta chain features in type 1 diabetes. Method: immunoSEQ multiplex PCR; TCRdb's copy keeps in-frame clones and lacks some. The profile shows 150,000 to 200,000 clones, almost 65% of them singletons. The specimen sequenced was naive CD4+ T cells from blood. The receptors here all came from a man aged 25 to 40 with type 1 diabetes. Both conserved end residues are part of each CDR3. Each record gives: D gene, V gene, J gene, CDR3 length, CDR3 protein. D genes are given only for firm matches.

D: -; V: TRBV30; J: TRBJ1-2; length: 13; CDR3: CAWSVSTNYGYTF
D: TRBD2; V: TRBV9; J: TRBJ2-5; length: 15; CDR3: CASSAGTSRQETQYF
D: TRBD1; V: TRBV7-2; J: TRBJ2-1; length: 13; CDR3: CASSADRDHEQFF
D: TRBD1; V: TRBV5-1; J: TRBJ2-3; length: 14; CDR3: CASRTGDTTDTQYF
D: -; V: TRBV9; J: TRBJ1-1; length: 13; CDR3: CASSVQTNTEAFF
D: TRBD1; V: TRBV29-1; J: TRBJ2-1; length: 13; CDR3: CSVSRQGADEQFF
D: -; V: TRBV9; J: TRBJ1-4; length: 11; CDR3: CASSVGDKLFF
D: TRBD2; V: TRBV10-3; J: TRBJ2-1; length: 17; CDR3: CAISAHLAGGSVNEQFF
D: -; V: TRBV5-1; J: TRBJ2-5; length: 12; CDR3: CASSSERETQYF
D: -; V: TRBV29-1; J: TRBJ1-2; length: 12; CDR3: CSAVEGTYGYTF
D: -; V: TRBV7-6; J: TRBJ2-7; length: 14; CDR3: CASSLYAGVGEQYF
D: TRBD2; V: TRBV30; J: TRBJ2-3; length: 16; CDR3: CAWSLASGSSTDTQYF
D: TRBD1; V: TRBV7-9; J: TRBJ2-2; length: 14; CDR3: CASSIQGATGELFF
D: -; V: TRBV9; J: TRBJ1-6; length: 14; CDR3: CASSVASLNSPLHF
D: TRBD2; V: TRBV11-2; J: TRBJ2-3; length: 16; CDR3: CASSPPISGALATQYF
D: -; V: TRBV30; J: TRBJ2-5; length: 12; CDR3: CAWRVQSETQYF
D: -; V: TRBV7-9; J: TRBJ2-1; length: 11; CDR3: CASSAYNEQFF
D: -; V: TRBV2; J: TRBJ2-7; length: 14; CDR3: CASRGQLASYEQYF
D: TRBD1; V: TRBV7-6; J: TRBJ2-7; length: 13; CDR3: CASSWTGQEEQYF
D: -; V: TRBV7-9; J: TRBJ2-5; length: 15; CDR3: CASSNRDLGQETQYF
D: -; V: TRBV10-3; J: TRBJ1-1; length: 14; CDR3: CAISDSRGGPEAFF
D: TRBD2; V: TRBV6-1; J: TRBJ2-5; length: 17; CDR3: CASSDASGGGAWETQYF
D: -; V: TRBV9; J: TRBJ2-7; length: 15; CDR3: CASSVAPDASYEQYF
D: -; V: TRBV29-1; J: TRBJ2-7; length: 13; CDR3: CSVSSTGGYEQYF
D: -; V: TRBV30; J: TRBJ1-5; length: 12; CDR3: CAWSGGGQPQHF
D: -; V: TRBV6-5; J: TRBJ2-3; length: 16; CDR3: CASSYSGGPGTDTQYF
D: -; V: TRBV7-2; J: TRBJ2-2; length: 16; CDR3: CASSLFSFTNTGELFF
D: -; V: TRBV30; J: TRBJ1-6; length: 14; CDR3: CAWKHRVENSPLHF
D: -; V: TRBV7-2; J: TRBJ2-5; length: 14; CDR3: CASSLAGLRETQYF
D: TRBD1; V: TRBV30; J: TRBJ1-4; length: 14; CDR3: CAWSLTGINEKLFF
D: -; V: TRBV29-1; J: TRBJ1-1; length: 12; CDR3: CSVVATDTEAFF
D: -; V: TRBV15; J: TRBJ1-2; length: 15; CDR3: CATSRVQQMNYGYTF
D: -; V: TRBV2; J: TRBJ2-3; length: 15; CDR3: CASKGVHSITDTQYF
D: -; V: TRBV5-1; J: TRBJ2-1; length: 12; CDR3: CASSLDGIEEFF
D: -; V: TRBV29-1; J: TRBJ1-4; length: 12; CDR3: CSVGGRDEKLFF
D: -; V: TRBV5-4; J: TRBJ1-1; length: 16; CDR3: CASSPSSSRVNTEAFF
D: -; V: TRBV4-3; J: TRBJ1-1; length: 14; CDR3: CASSDMTGNTEAFF
D: -; V: TRBV30; J: TRBJ1-2; length: 13; CDR3: CAWSSGLNYGYTF
D: -; V: TRBV30; J: TRBJ2-7; length: 15; CDR3: CAWSVHSPISYEQYF
D: -; V: TRBV7-2; J: TRBJ1-6; length: 14; CDR3: CASSVGGGWSPLHF
D: -; V: TRBV7-2; J: TRBJ2-5; length: 14; CDR3: CASSWGGLRETQYF
D: -; V: TRBV5-1; J: TRBJ1-2; length: 15; CDR3: CASSLADAINYGYTF
D: -; V: TRBV28; J: TRBJ1-1; length: 11; CDR3: CASTGYFLAFF
D: -; V: TRBV7-2; J: TRBJ1-1; length: 14; CDR3: CASSLGRRNTEAFF
D: -; V: TRBV9; J: TRBJ2-1; length: 12; CDR3: CASSPVSNEQFF
D: TRBD2; V: TRBV7-8; J: TRBJ2-5; length: 14; CDR3: CASSHGTSEETQYF
D: -; V: TRBV5-6; J: TRBJ2-5; length: 12; CDR3: CASSLSGETQYF
D: -; V: TRBV30; J: TRBJ2-2; length: 11; CDR3: CAWSDTGELFF
D: -; V: TRBV5-4; J: TRBJ2-1; length: 15; CDR3: CASSLDSWEYNEQFF
D: -; V: TRBV6-6; J: TRBJ1-6; length: 15; CDR3: CASRPLTGNNSPLHF
D: -; V: TRBV5-1; J: TRBJ2-7; length: 15; CDR3: CASSLVGNPGNEQYF
D: TRBD1; V: TRBV10-1; J: TRBJ2-1; length: 14; CDR3: CASSVGTGVDEQFF